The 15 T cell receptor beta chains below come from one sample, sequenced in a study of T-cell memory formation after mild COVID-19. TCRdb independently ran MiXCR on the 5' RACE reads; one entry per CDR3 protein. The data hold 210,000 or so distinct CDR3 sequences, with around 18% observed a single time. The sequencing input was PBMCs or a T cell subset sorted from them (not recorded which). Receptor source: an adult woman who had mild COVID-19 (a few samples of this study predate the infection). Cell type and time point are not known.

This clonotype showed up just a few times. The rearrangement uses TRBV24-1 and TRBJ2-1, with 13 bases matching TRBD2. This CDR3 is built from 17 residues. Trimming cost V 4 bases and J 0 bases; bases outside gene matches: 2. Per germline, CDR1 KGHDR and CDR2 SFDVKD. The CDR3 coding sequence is TGTGCCACCAGTGACAGGACTAGCGGGAGCTCCTACAATGAGCAGTTCTTC. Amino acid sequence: CATSDRTSGSSYNEQFF.

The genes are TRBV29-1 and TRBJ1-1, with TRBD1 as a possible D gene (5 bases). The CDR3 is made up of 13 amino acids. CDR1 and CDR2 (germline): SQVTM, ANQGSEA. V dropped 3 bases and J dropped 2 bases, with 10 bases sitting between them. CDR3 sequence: CSVDWDVNTEAFF. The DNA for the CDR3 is TGCAGCGTTGACTGGGACGTCAACACTGAAGCTTTCTTT.

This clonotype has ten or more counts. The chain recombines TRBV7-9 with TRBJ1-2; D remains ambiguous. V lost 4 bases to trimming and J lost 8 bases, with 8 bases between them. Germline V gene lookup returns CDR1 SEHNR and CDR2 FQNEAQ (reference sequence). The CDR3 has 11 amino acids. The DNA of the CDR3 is TGTGCCAGCAGCTCTATGGGGGGCTACACCTTC. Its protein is CASSSMGGYTF.

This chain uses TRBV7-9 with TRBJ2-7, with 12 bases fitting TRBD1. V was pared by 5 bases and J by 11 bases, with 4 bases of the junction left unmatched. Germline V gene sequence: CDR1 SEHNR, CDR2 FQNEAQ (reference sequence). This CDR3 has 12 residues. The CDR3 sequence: CASSRDRGREYF. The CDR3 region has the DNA TGTGCCAGCAGCCGGGACAGGGGGCGAGAGTACTTC.

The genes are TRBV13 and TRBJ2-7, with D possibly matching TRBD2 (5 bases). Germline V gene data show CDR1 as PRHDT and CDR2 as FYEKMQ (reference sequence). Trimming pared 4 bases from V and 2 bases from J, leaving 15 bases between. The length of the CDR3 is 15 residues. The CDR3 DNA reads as TGTGCCAGCAGCTCGCCCGGGCAGACTACCTACGAGCAGTACTTC. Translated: CASSSPGQTTYEQYF.

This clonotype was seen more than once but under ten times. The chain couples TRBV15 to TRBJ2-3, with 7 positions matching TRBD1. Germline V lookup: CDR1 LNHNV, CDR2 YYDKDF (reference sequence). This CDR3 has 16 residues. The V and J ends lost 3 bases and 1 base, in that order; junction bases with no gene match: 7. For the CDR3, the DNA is TGTGCCACCAGCAGCAGACAGGGATCGGGCACAGATACGCAGTATTTT. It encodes CATSSRQGSGTDTQYF.

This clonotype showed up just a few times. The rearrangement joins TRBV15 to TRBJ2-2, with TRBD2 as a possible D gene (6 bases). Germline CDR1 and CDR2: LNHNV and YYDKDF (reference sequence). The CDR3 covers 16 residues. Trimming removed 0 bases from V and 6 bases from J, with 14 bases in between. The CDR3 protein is CATSRDRLAWSGELFF. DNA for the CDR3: TGTGCCACCAGCAGAGATCGGCTAGCGTGGTCCGGGGAGCTGTTTTTT.

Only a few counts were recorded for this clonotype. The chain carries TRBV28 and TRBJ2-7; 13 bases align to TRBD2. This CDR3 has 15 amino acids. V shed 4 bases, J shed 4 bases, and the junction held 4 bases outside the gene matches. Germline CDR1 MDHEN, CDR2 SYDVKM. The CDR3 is CASSSGTSGKYEQYF. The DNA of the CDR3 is TGTGCCAGCAGTTCCGGGACTAGCGGGAAATACGAGCAGTACTTC.

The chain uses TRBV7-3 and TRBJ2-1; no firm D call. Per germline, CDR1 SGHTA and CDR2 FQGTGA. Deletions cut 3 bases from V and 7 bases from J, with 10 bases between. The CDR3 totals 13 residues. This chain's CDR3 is CASSFRGRNEQFF. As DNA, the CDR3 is TGTGCCAGCAGCTTCCGTGGACGGAATGAGCAGTTCTTC.

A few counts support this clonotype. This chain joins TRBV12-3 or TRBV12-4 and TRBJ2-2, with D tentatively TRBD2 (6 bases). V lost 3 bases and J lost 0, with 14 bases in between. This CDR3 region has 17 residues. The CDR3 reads CASSFGWGGTNTGELFF. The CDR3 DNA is TGTGCCAGCAGTTTTGGGTGGGGCGGGACGAACACCGGGGAGCTGTTTTTT.

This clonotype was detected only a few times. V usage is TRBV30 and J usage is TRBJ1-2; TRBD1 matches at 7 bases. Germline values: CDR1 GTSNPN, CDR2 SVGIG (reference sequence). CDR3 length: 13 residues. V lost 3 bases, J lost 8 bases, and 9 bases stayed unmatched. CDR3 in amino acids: CAWRATGSLGYTF. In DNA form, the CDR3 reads TGTGCCTGGAGGGCGACAGGGTCCTTAGGCTACACCTTC.

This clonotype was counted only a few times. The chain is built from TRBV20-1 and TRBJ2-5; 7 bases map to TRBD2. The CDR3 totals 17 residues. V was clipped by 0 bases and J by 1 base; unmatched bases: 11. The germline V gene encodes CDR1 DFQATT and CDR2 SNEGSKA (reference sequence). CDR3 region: CSARDSGKRGFQETQYF. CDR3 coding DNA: TGCAGTGCTAGAGATAGTGGGAAGCGGGGTTTCCAAGAGACCCAGTACTTC.

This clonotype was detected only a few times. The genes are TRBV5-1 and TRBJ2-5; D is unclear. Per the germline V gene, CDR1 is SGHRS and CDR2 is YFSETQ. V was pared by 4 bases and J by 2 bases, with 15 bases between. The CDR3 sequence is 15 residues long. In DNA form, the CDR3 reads TGCGCCAGCAGCGTCCCCTGGGGTGCACAAGAGACCCAGTACTTC. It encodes CASSVPWGAQETQYF.

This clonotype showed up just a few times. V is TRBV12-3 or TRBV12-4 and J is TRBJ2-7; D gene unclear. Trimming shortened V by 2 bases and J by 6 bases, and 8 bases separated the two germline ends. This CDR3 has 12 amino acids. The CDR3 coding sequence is TGTGCCAGCAGTTTATACGGCCGCGAGCAGTACTTC. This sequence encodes CASSLYGREQYF.

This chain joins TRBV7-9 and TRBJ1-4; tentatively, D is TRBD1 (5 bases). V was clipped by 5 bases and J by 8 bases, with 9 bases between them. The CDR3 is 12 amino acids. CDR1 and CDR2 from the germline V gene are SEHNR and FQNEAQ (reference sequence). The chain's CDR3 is CASSRGAEKLFF. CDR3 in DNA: TGTGCCAGCAGCCGAGGGGCCGAAAAACTGTTTTTT.